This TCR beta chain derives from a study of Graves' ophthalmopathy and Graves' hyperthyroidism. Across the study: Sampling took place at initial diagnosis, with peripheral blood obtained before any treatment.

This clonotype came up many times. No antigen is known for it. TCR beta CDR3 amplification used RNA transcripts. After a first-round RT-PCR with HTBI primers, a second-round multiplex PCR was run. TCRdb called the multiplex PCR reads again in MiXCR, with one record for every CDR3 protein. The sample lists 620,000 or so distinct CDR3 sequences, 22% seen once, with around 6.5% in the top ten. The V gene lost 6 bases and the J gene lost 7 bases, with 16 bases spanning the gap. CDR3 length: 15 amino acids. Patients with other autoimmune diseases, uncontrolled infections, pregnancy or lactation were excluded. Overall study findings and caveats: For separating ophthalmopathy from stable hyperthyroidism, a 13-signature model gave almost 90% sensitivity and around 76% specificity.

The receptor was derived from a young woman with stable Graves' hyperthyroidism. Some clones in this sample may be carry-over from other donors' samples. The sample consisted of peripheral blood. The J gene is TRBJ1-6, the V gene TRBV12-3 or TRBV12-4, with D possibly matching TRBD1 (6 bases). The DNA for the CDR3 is TGTGCCAGCAGAACTTCAGGGGCCCGGAATTCACCCCTCCACTTT. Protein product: CASRTSGARNSPLHF.